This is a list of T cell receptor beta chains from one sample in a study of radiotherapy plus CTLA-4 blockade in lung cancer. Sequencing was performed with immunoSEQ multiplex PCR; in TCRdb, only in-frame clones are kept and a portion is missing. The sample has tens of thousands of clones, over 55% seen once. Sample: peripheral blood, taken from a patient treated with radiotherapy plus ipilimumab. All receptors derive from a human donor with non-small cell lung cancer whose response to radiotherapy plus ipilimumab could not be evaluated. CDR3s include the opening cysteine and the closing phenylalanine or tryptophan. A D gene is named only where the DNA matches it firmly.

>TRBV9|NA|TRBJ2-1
CASSVGSGRDEQFF
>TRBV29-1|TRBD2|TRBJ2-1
CSVEGTLAGINEQFF
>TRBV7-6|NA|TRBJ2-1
CASSPGLPWGEQFF
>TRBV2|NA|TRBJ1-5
CASSGRGREYSNQPQHF
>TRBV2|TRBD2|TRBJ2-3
CASSVLAGSDTQYF
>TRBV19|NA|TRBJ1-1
CASSIVGDTEAFF
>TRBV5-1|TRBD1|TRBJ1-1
CASSRQAGQGSMNTEAFF
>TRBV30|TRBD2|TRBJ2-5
CAWSSLAGETQYF
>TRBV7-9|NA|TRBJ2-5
CASSLYITAENQETQYF
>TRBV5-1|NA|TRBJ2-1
CASSFSRVLGDEQFF
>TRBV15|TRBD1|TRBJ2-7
CATTRDRGPYEQYF
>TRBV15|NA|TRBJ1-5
CATSRDNNQPQHF
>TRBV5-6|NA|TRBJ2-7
CASSSLSGDEGEQYF
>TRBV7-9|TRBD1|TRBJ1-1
CASSSQGLNTEAFF
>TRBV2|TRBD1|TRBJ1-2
CARERQGRRGYTF
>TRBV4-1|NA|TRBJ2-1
CASSRTRTAYNEQFF
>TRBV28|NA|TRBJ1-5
CASSLYPRRQANQPQHF
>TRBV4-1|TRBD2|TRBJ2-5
CASSPTPLAGQETQYF
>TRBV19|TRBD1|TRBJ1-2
CASSMDRDNYGYTF
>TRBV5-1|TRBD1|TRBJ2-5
CASSSTGTAEETQYF
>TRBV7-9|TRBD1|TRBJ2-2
CAGHQGAGELFF
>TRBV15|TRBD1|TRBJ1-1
CATSRVRDRGTEAFF
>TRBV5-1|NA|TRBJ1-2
CASSLGLGGYGYTF
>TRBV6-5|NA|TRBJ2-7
CASSYSYKGVEQYF
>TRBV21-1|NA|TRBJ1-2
CASSSRRGAKGYGYTF
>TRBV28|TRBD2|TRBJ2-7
CASSVVAGGYADEQYF
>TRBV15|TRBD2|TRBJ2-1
CATSRRTSGYNEQFF
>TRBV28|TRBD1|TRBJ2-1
CASSPGGQGRNEQFF
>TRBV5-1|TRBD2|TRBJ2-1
CASSRTLAGVRNEQFF
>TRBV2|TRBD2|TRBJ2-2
CASKERETTGELFF
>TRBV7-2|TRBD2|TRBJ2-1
CASRGLAPGNEQFF
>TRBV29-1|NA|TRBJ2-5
CSVLNPGVVQETQYF
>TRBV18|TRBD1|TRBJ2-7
CASSPGTEFQGAF